This TCR beta chain was observed in a study of blood T cells in healthy people across ages. CDR3 size: 14 residues. Trimming shortened V by 7 bases and J by 3 bases, and 13 bases separated the two germline ends. Germline CDR1 MNHEY, CDR2 SMNVEV (reference sequence). Using a J-beta primer mix together with a sample-barcoded 5' primer, a second PCR was run for roughly 7 to 11 cycles. TCRdb re-called the 5' RACE reads through MiXCR, storing one row per CDR3 protein. In the table there are 1.5 million or so distinct CDR3 sequences, 40% to 45% of which are singletons. The TCR originated in a woman between 18 and 30 years old in good health. V gene TRBV27 combines with J gene TRBJ2-1; D assignment may be TRBD1 or TRBD2 (5 bases each). Sequencing input: blood. In nucleotides, the CDR3 is TGTGCCAGCACCCAGGGACCTATCTACAATGAGCAGTTCTTC. This gives the protein CASTQGPIYNEQFF.